These T cell receptor beta chains were read from a single sample in a study of T cells in localized non-small cell lung cancer. Here immunoSEQ multiplex PCR was the method, and the copy in TCRdb shows in-frame clones only, minus some. This sample has about 53,000 clones; 65% to 85% occur once, and the top ten carry approximately 18%. The sample was peripheral blood mononuclear cells, taken before any cancer treatment. These receptors all come from a man aged 35-75 years with stage III lung adenocarcinoma. CDR3s include the opening cysteine and the closing phenylalanine or tryptophan. The D gene is left open where the match is weak. Only some rows state a clone size, as once, few, many or a class for expanded clones.

D gene,V gene,J gene,clone size,CDR3 DNA,CDR3 protein
NA,TRBV6-1,TRBJ2-7,once,TGTGCCAGCAGTGAAGCTCCACCAAAGCCGGCCTTAACCTACGAGCAGTACTTC,CASSEAPPKPALTYEQYF
NA,TRBV7-9,TRBJ2-7,once,TGTGCCAGCAGCCATACCGGGGTCCCCAACGGGTACGAGCAGTACTTC,CASSHTGVPNGYEQYF
TRBD2,TRBV30,TRBJ2-7,NA,TGTGCCTGGAGTGTAGCTAGCGGGAGCTACGAGCAGTACTTC,CAWSVASGSYEQYF
NA,TRBV7-2,TRBJ1-1,NA,TGTGCCAGCAGCCAATCCAGGGCTACAGCTTTCTTT,CASSQSRATAFF
NA,TRBV7-9,TRBJ1-1,NA,TGTGCCAGCAGTCCGCCCAGTTGGGTTGAAGCTTTCTTT,CASSPPSWVEAFF
NA,TRBV9,TRBJ1-1,NA,TGTGCCAGCAGCGTAGAACAGCAGAACACTGAAGCTTTCTTT,CASSVEQQNTEAFF
NA,TRBV7-2,TRBJ1-1,many,TGTGCCAGCAGTTCCCCCCGGGTCCACACTGAAGCTTTCTTT,CASSSPRVHTEAFF
NA,TRBV28,TRBJ1-2,few,TGTGCCAGCAGAACGCTCCTCTATGGCTACACCTTC,CASRTLLYGYTF
NA,TRBV5-1,TRBJ1-1,NA,TGCGCCAGCAGCTTGGTAACGGCGGGGGGAACTGAAGCTTTCTTT,CASSLVTAGGTEAFF
NA,TRBV5-6,TRBJ2-7,NA,TGTGCCAGCAGCTCCATGGGGGAACGCGCCTACGAGCAGTACTTC,CASSSMGERAYEQYF
NA,TRBV4-3,TRBJ2-7,few,TGCGCCAGCAGCCAAGATTTCGACAGTGGGGCGGGCCACGAGCAGTACTTC,CASSQDFDSGAGHEQYF
NA,TRBV19,TRBJ1-2,NA,TGTGCCAGTAGTATAACCCTTCGGAACCAGAATTATGGCTACACCTTC,CASSITLRNQNYGYTF
NA,TRBV11-3,TRBJ2-1,NA,TGTGCCAGCAGGCCGGCTAGCAGAAATGAGCAGTTCTTC,CASRPASRNEQFF
TRBD2,TRBV28,TRBJ2-5,NA,TGTGCCAGCAGTCCGCCAATAGCGGGGTCAGAGACCCAGTACTTC,CASSPPIAGSETQYF
NA,TRBV5-1,TRBJ2-2,NA,TGCGCCAGCGGCCCCCTCCTGGGCGGCGGGGAGCTGTTTTTT,CASGPLLGGGELFF
NA,TRBV9,TRBJ2-5,once,TGTGCCAGCAGCCGGGACACCGACGTTACCGAGACCCAGTACTTC,CASSRDTDVTETQYF
NA,TRBV10-3,TRBJ2-7,NA,TGTGCCATCAGTGGCCAGAGCTCCTACGAGCAGTACTTC,CAISGQSSYEQYF
NA,TRBV7-2,TRBJ1-5,NA,TGTGCCAGCAGCTTAGCAGGGCAGGGAGGAAGCCCCCAGCATTTT,CASSLAGQGGSPQHF
NA,TRBV30,TRBJ1-4,NA,TGTGCCTGGAGGGACGGGTCCCGGGGTGAAAAACTGTTTTTT,CAWRDGSRGEKLFF
TRBD1,TRBV27,TRBJ1-1,NA,TGTGCCAGCAGTTCCTTGACAGGGGCGGTTACTGAAGCTTTCTTT,CASSSLTGAVTEAFF
NA,TRBV11-2,TRBJ1-4,NA,TGTGCCAGCAGCCTGGGACCCCGTAATGAAAAACTGTTTTTT,CASSLGPRNEKLFF
TRBD2,TRBV18,TRBJ2-1,NA,TGTGCCAGCTCAGGCGGGGGGTACAATGAGCAGTTCTTC,CASSGGGYNEQFF
TRBD1,TRBV18,TRBJ1-2,NA,TGTGCCAGCTCACTTTCCACAGGGGGCGATGGCTACACCTTC,CASSLSTGGDGYTF
TRBD1,TRBV18,TRBJ2-1,NA,TGTGCCAGCTCGCTAATGAGGGGACAGACAAGCTACAATGAGCAGTTCTTC,CASSLMRGQTSYNEQFF
NA,TRBV7-2,TRBJ1-2,NA,TGTGCCAGCAGCTTCCTACCCCGGGTAGGAACGACAGAAGGCTACACCTTC,CASSFLPRVGTTEGYTF
NA,TRBV15,TRBJ1-1,NA,TGTGCCACCAGCAGCAGGGATGGTGAAGCTTTCTTT,CATSSRDGEAFF
NA,TRBV30,TRBJ2-1,few,TGTGCCTGGAGTGTTGAGCATCATCAGTTCTTC,CAWSVEHHQFF
NA,TRBV19,TRBJ1-5,NA,TGTGCCAGTAGCCCTGCGGGGAATCAGCCCCAGCATTTT,CASSPAGNQPQHF
TRBD2,TRBV5-6,TRBJ2-5,NA,TGTGCCAGCAGCCCTAAATGGGGGGGAGAGACCCAGTACTTC,CASSPKWGGETQYF
NA,TRBV23-1,TRBJ2-7,NA,TGCGCCACCGATTCTCGACCGGGTCCCCAAATCTCCTACGAGCAGTACTTC,CATDSRPGPQISYEQYF
NA,TRBV5-1,TRBJ2-5,NA,TGCGCCAGCAGCTTTGGTTTTGTGGGGGGGCCGAGGGAGACCCAGTACTTC,CASSFGFVGGPRETQYF
NA,TRBV27,TRBJ1-4,NA,TGTGCCAGCAGTTTAATCTTTAATGAAAAACTGTTTTTT,CASSLIFNEKLFF
NA,TRBV11-2,TRBJ1-1,once,TGTGCCAGCAGCTTACGAGTTAAGACGAACACTGAAGCTTTCTTT,CASSLRVKTNTEAFF
NA,TRBV5-1,TRBJ1-6,NA,TGCGCCAGTAAAACAACAGGGAACTATAATTCACCCCTCCACTTT,CASKTTGNYNSPLHF
NA,TRBV7-7,TRBJ2-7,NA,TGTGCCAGCAGCTTAGGCGTGAACAGCCACGAGCAGTACTTC,CASSLGVNSHEQYF
TRBD2,TRBV7-2,TRBJ2-1,NA,TGTGCCAGCAGCTTAGCCGGTCCTGGGACTAGCGTGGGGAATGAGCAGTTCTTC,CASSLAGPGTSVGNEQFF
TRBD2,TRBV19,TRBJ2-3,NA,TGTGCCAGTAGTCGGCTGACTAGCGGGCTACCAGATACGCAGTATTTT,CASSRLTSGLPDTQYF
TRBD1,TRBV7-9,TRBJ1-5,NA,TGTGCCAGCAGCCCGGACAGGGAGGCTCAGCCCCAGCATTTT,CASSPDREAQPQHF
NA,TRBV9,TRBJ2-1,NA,TGTGCCAGCAGCGTTACTCAGATTGACTTATACAATGAGCAGTTCTTC,CASSVTQIDLYNEQFF
NA,TRBV28,TRBJ1-3,NA,TGTGCCAGCAGTTCGACAGGCGCTGGAAACACCATATATTTT,CASSSTGAGNTIYF
NA,TRBV2,TRBJ1-5,once,TGTGCCAGCGGAGGGGGGGGCCGCGGCGCTCAGCCCCAGCATTTT,CASGGGGRGAQPQHF